One and the same sample provided the 30 T cell receptor beta chains below, sequenced in a study of blood T cell repertoires in COVID-19. Sequencing used immunoSEQ multiplex PCR; TCRdb keeps in-frame clones, though not all of them. The sample comprises more than 150,000 clones, approximately 86% of which are singletons, and approximately 7% rests with the top ten. Sequences were obtained from peripheral blood. The source is a man aged 45-65 years with active or convalescent COVID-19.

This chain connects TRBV7-3 to TRBJ2-3; TRBD2 aligns across 8 bases. J gave up 1 base and V 3 bases, and 24 bases lay outside the gene matches. The CDR3 sequence is 22 residues long. Looked up from germline, CDR1 is SGHTA and CDR2 is FQGTGA. In nucleotides, the CDR3 is TGTGCCAGCAGCTTGCGGGGGACCGCGGGGGCGGGAGGATTCGGAGGCACAGATACGCAGTATTTT. This gives the protein CASSLRGTAGAGGFGGTDTQYF.

The genes are TRBV6-1 and TRBJ2-5; 8 bases match TRBD2. The CDR3 totals 16 residues. Trimming at V came to 3 bases and at J to 3 bases, leaving 9 bases not matched to a gene. Germline V gene data show CDR1 as MNHNS and CDR2 as SASEGT. This chain's CDR3 is CASSDYSTSAKETQYF. CDR3 DNA: TGTGCCAGCAGTGATTATTCGACTAGCGCTAAAGAGACCCAGTACTTC.

This chain links TRBV27 with TRBJ2-5; the match to TRBD2 covers 11 bases. The CDR3 has 17 amino acids. Germline values: CDR1 MNHEY, CDR2 SMNVEV (reference sequence). Trimming took 5 bases from V and 4 from J; bases not matched to a gene: 12. This CDR3 reads CASSRLTSGNWGETQYF. As DNA, the CDR3 is TGTGCCAGCAGTCGACTGACTAGCGGGAATTGGGGAGAGACCCAGTACTTC.

The table lists this clone with a count of one. Here the CDR3 reads CASSQHLGHTEAFF. The CDR3 nucleotides read TGTGCCAGCAGCCAACATCTTGGGCACACTGAAGCTTTCTTT. V and J are TRBV14 and TRBJ1-1; D unclear. CDR1 is SGHDN, CDR2 FVKESK, per germline. The V and J ends lost 2 bases and 3 bases respectively, with 10 bases between them. The CDR3 contains 14 residues.

The chain recombines TRBV25-1 with TRBJ2-7; TRBD2 matches at 11 bases. The V segment lost 5 bases and the J segment 1 base; nucleotides outside the gene matches: 4. Germline-derived CDR1 and CDR2 are MGHDK and SYGVNS. The CDR3 has 15 residues. The CDR3 is CASSKRTSGSYEQYF. CDR3 bases: TGTGCCAGCAGTAAACGGACTAGCGGGTCCTACGAGCAGTACTTC.

V usage is TRBV7-8 and J usage is TRBJ2-7; possibly TRBD1 for D (6 bases). The germline V gene encodes CDR1 SGHVS and CDR2 FQNEAQ. Trimming left V 1 base short and J 6 bases short, with 13 bases between. The CDR3 spans 14 residues. CDR3 sequence reads: CASSLVLGAGEQYF. In nucleotides, the CDR3 is TGTGCCAGCAGCTTAGTTCTGGGGGCCGGCGAGCAGTACTTC.

The chain recombines TRBV18 with TRBJ2-3; 11 bases are a match to TRBD2. Trimming took 6 bases from V and 5 from J; bases not matched to a gene: 7. The CDR3 is 15 residues long. CDR1 is KGHSH, CDR2 LQKENI, per germline. CDR3 amino acids: CASSATGTSGDTQYF. The CDR3 nucleotides are TGTGCCAGCTCGGCCACTGGGACTAGCGGAGATACGCAGTATTTT.

The chain uses TRBV19 and TRBJ1-2; a weak D match, TRBD1 (5 bases). The CDR3 has 14 residues. Deletions cut 0 bases from V and 3 bases from J, with 8 bases between. Germline loops: CDR1 LNHDA, CDR2 SQIVND (reference sequence). The chain's CDR3 is CASSIDPRDYGYTF. CDR3 DNA sequence: TGTGCCAGTAGTATAGATCCCAGGGACTATGGCTACACCTTC. Drawing the rest from reference TRBV19 and TRBJ1-2, the complete variable domain is DGGITQSPKYLFRKEGQNVTLSCEQNLNHDAMYWYRQDPGQGLRLIYYSQIVNDFQKGDIAEGYSVSREKKESFPLTVTSAQKNPTAFYLCASSIDPRDYGYTFGSGTRLTVV.

The chain recombines TRBV6-1 with TRBJ1-4, with TRBD1 matching over 8 bases. In germline, CDR1 is MNHNS, CDR2 SASEGT. This CDR3 is built from 16 residues. V shed 4 bases and J 0 bases; nucleotides not matched to a gene: 4. The DNA for the CDR3 is TGTGCCAGCAGTGGACGACAGGGGACAACTAATGAAAAACTGTTTTTT. It encodes CASSGRQGTTNEKLFF.

This rearrangement joins TRBV3-1 (or the pseudogene TRBV3-2) to TRBJ1-4; TRBD1 agrees at 9 bases. With V trimmed by 2 bases and J by 8 bases, 6 bases remained unmatched. There are 15 residues in the CDR3. The V gene's germline CDR1 is LGHDT and CDR2 YNNKEL (reference sequence). The CDR3 DNA reads as TGTGCCAGCAGCCAACCCGGGACAGGGCAGGAAAAACTGTTTTTT. It yields the protein CASSQPGTGQEKLFF.

The chain employs TRBV27 and TRBJ1-5; D is uncertain. Germline CDR1 is MNHEY and CDR2 is SMNVEV (reference sequence). V was shortened by 3 bases and J by 5 bases, with 11 bases between the two germline ends. This CDR3 has 14 residues. CDR3 sequence (DNA): TGTGCCAGCAGTTTTCGCGGGAAGGATCAGCCCCAGCATTTT. It specifies CASSFRGKDQPQHF.

J is TRBJ2-3 and V is TRBV7-9; TRBD2 matches 13 bases. V lost 5 bases, J lost 5 bases, and 7 bases stayed unmatched. Germline loops: CDR1 SEHNR, CDR2 FQNEAQ (reference sequence). This CDR3 contains 16 residues. In DNA, the CDR3 is TGTGCCAGCAGCACCGGACTAGCGGGGGTTTTAGATACGCAGTATTTT. Translated, it gives CASSTGLAGVLDTQYF. Together with reference TRBV7-9 and TRBJ2-3, the CDR3 gives the full variable domain: DTGVSQNPRHKITKRGQNVTFRCDPISEHNRLYWYRQTLGQGPEFLTYFQNEAQLEKSRLLSDRFSAERPKGSFSTLEIQRTEQGDSAMYLCASSTGLAGVLDTQYFGPGTRLTVL.

This clone showed up just once. The V call is TRBV7-9, the J call TRBJ2-5; tentatively, D is TRBD1 (6 bases). The CDR3 consists of 15 residues. Deletions cut 5 bases from V and 8 bases from J, with 21 bases between. The germline V gene has CDR1 SEHNR and CDR2 FQNEAQ (reference sequence). CDR3 DNA sequence: TGTGCCAGCAGCAGACTTGACAGGATGGCTATTACCCAGTACTTC. Residues: CASSRLDRMAITQYF.

The V call is TRBV5-1, the J call TRBJ2-3; 8 bases are a match to TRBD2. V gave up 4 bases and J gave up 5 bases; unmatched junction bases: 12. Germline V lookup: CDR1 SGHRS, CDR2 YFSETQ. The length of the CDR3 is 16 residues. CDR3 protein: CASSLLGAGDGDTQYF. DNA of the CDR3: TGCGCCAGCAGCCTTCTCGGAGCGGGGGACGGAGATACGCAGTATTTT.

This chain joins TRBV19 and TRBJ2-7, with D possibly TRBD2 on 6 matching bases. The germline V gene encodes CDR1 LNHDA and CDR2 SQIVND (reference sequence). V lost 5 bases and J 0 bases, leaving 11 bases between the germline ends. The length of the CDR3 is 14 residues. CDR3 residues: CASSSRTNSYEQYF. CDR3 DNA: TGTGCCAGTAGTTCCCGGACTAACTCCTACGAGCAGTACTTC.

The rearrangement uses TRBV6-5 and TRBJ2-2; TRBD2 agrees at 8 bases. The V gene's germline CDR1 is MNHEY and CDR2 SVGAGI. With 7 bases clipped from V and 7 bases from J, the junction kept 11 bases outside the gene matches. This CDR3 region has 15 residues. The CDR3 is CASTLAGTTGGELFF. CDR3 in DNA: TGTGCCAGCACCTTAGCGGGGACGACAGGCGGGGAGCTGTTTTTT.

The chain combines TRBV7-6 with TRBJ2-7; a weak D match, TRBD1 (6 bases). Germline V lookup: CDR1 SGHVS, CDR2 FNYEAQ. The V end was cut by 3 bases, the J end by 5 bases, with 23 bases between. This CDR3 is built from 17 residues. The CDR3 here is CASSLLPLSGEKDEQYF. The DNA for the CDR3 is TGTGCCAGCAGCTTGTTACCCCTCTCAGGGGAGAAGGACGAGCAGTACTTC.

CDR3 region: CASRGAGTGELFF. DNA for the CDR3: TGTGCCAGCAGAGGAGCAGGGACCGGGGAGCTGTTTTTT. The chain carries TRBV6-4 and TRBJ2-2, with a tentative D call TRBD1 (5 bases). Germline-derived CDR1 and CDR2 are MRHNA and SNTAGT. The CDR3 has 13 amino acids. V lost 6 bases and J lost 5, with 10 bases in between.

The V call is TRBV7-2, the J call TRBJ2-1; TRBD2 agrees at 9 bases. The CDR3 has 14 residues. Germline V gives CDR1 SGHTA, CDR2 FQGNSA. Germline trimming cut 3 bases from V and 8 bases from J; bases unmatched to any gene: 5. The CDR3 nucleotides are TGTGCCAGCAGCTTGGGCGGGGGGGGACATGAGCAGTTCTTC. Protein product: CASSLGGGGHEQFF.

The rearrangement uses TRBV7-9 and TRBJ2-5; tentative D call: TRBD1 (5 bases). CDR3 length: 14 amino acids. The V and J ends lost 1 base and 3 bases respectively, with 9 bases between them. The germline V gene has CDR1 SEHNR and CDR2 FQNEAQ (reference sequence). CDR3 sequence (DNA): TGTGCCAGCAGCTTAGTAGGGGCGAAAGAGACCCAGTACTTC. It yields the protein CASSLVGAKETQYF. The full variable domain, in which reference TRBV7-9 and TRBJ2-5 provide the parts outside the CDR3, is DTGVSQNPRHKITKRGQNVTFRCDPISEHNRLYWYRQTLGQGPEFLTYFQNEAQLEKSRLLSDRFSAERPKGSFSTLEIQRTEQGDSAMYLCASSLVGAKETQYFGPGTRLLVL.

This clone was seen a handful of times. The chain has TRBV6-1 and TRBJ1-5, with unresolved D. In germline, CDR1 is MNHNS, CDR2 SASEGT. The CDR3 is made up of 13 amino acids. V dropped 1 base and J dropped 5 bases, with 6 bases sitting between them. DNA for the CDR3: TGTGCCAGCAGTGAAGTTTCTTATCAGCCCCAGCATTTT. Its protein product is CASSEVSYQPQHF.

The chain recombines TRBV6-1 with TRBJ2-5, with 15 bases matching TRBD2. V dropped 4 bases and J dropped 5; count of bases not matched to a gene: 8. CDR3 length equals 17 residues. Germline V gene sequence: CDR1 MNHNS, CDR2 SASEGT. The CDR3 bases are TGTGCCAGCAGTGGGTCGCCGGGACTAGCGGGAGGTGAGACCCAGTACTTC. This encodes CASSGSPGLAGGETQYF.

The chain joins TRBV5-1 to TRBJ2-7; no clear D. The CDR3 loop spans 13 amino acids. The germline CDR1 and CDR2 sequences are SGHRS and YFSETQ. Deletions cut 4 bases from V and 2 bases from J, with 10 bases between. The CDR3 nucleotides are TGCGCCAGCAGCAGCACAGTTACCTACGAGCAGTACTTC. Translation: CASSSTVTYEQYF.

This chain joins TRBV6-5 and TRBJ2-2, with D possibly TRBD2 on 5 matching bases. Germline V lookup: CDR1 MNHEY, CDR2 SVGAGI. This CDR3 spans 13 amino acids. V lost 6 bases and J 4 bases, leaving 9 bases between the germline ends. The chain's CDR3 is CASRTRLTGELFF. The CDR3 DNA reads as TGTGCCAGCAGAACTAGACTCACCGGGGAGCTGTTTTTT.

The gene calls are TRBV15 and TRBJ2-6; a possible D gene is TRBD1 (5 bases). CDR3 size: 16 residues. Germline V gives CDR1 LNHNV, CDR2 YYDKDF (reference sequence). V lost 0 bases and J 0 bases, leaving 6 bases between the germline ends. The CDR3: CATSRDQGSGANVLTF. In DNA, the CDR3 is TGTGCCACCAGCAGAGACCAGGGCTCTGGGGCCAACGTCCTGACTTTC.

This clone was counted a few times. The chain recombines TRBV18 with TRBJ1-1, with a tentative D call TRBD1 (5 bases). The V end was cut by 1 base, the J end by 1 base, with 13 bases between. CDR1 is KGHSH and CDR2 is LQKENI in the germline V gene. This CDR3 has 16 residues. CDR3: CASSPRGAGGNTEAFF. Written as DNA, the CDR3 is TGTGCCAGCTCACCACGAGGAGCCGGGGGGAACACTGAAGCTTTCTTT.

Comment on this clone: At one end the junction does not follow the germline gene, possibly because of a read error. The genes are TRBV18 and TRBJ1-4, with D possibly TRBD1 on 5 matching bases. The CDR3 contains 12 residues. Germline assignment: CDR1 KGHSH and CDR2 LQKENI. The DNA of the CDR3 is TGTGCCAGCTCACCGGACGAAAGAGACAGAACCTTT. It encodes CASSPDERDRTF.

This clone has just one count. At one boundary the junction diverges from the germline segment, which might be a read error. The chain has TRBV7-2 and TRBJ2-1; 7 positions match TRBD1. CDR1 is SGHTA, CDR2 FQGNSA, per germline. The CDR3 contains 14 residues. CDR3 amino acids: CASTLGGRDNEQFF. The CDR3 DNA is TGTGCCAGCACCTTAGGGGGCCGTGACAATGAGCAGTTCTTC. Full variable domain (outside the CDR3, taken from reference TRBV7-2 and TRBJ2-1): GAGVSQSPSNKVTEKGKDVELRCDPISGHTALYWYRQSLGQGLEFLIYFQGNSAPDKSGLPSDRFSAERTGGSVSTLTIQRTQQEDSAVYLCASTLGGRDNEQFFGPGTRLTVL.

The rearrangement joins TRBV6-5 to TRBJ2-1; 11 positions agree with TRBD2. V was clipped by 4 bases and J by 4 bases; unmatched bases: 6. CDR1 is MNHEY and CDR2 is SVGAGI in the germline V gene. The CDR3 has 16 amino acids. This CDR3 is CASSFRTSGRYNEQFF. CDR3 coding DNA: TGTGCCAGCAGTTTCCGGACTAGCGGGCGGTACAATGAGCAGTTCTTC.

This clone was seen repeatedly, ten times or more. The chain recombines TRBV15 with TRBJ2-1; 8 bases match TRBD2. The CDR3 contains 16 residues. The V and J ends lost 5 bases and 4 bases, in that order; junction bases with no gene match: 10. Germline-derived CDR1 and CDR2 are LNHNV and YYDKDF (reference sequence). CDR3: CATSEGLASGYNEQFF. The DNA of the CDR3 is TGTGCCACCAGCGAAGGACTAGCTAGCGGTTACAATGAGCAGTTCTTC.